These 8 T cell receptor beta chains share one sample of origin, sequenced in a study of cytomegalovirus exposure and HLA in healthy donors. The PCR made use of 60 Vbeta and 13 Jbeta primers. Libraries were prepared by immunoSEQ multiplex PCR; TCRdb keeps only in-frame clonotypes and omits some of them. The table records some 130,000 clones, around 77% of them present only once. Specimen: PBMCs. These receptor sequences come from a man aged 25 to 40 in good health and CMV-seronegative.

This rearrangement joins TRBV2 to TRBJ2-7; TRBD2 might be the D (5 bases). The CDR3 extends over 14 amino acids. Germline values: CDR1 SNHLY, CDR2 FYNNEI. V lost 10 bases and J lost 0, with 16 bases in between. DNA for the CDR3: TGTGCCACCCAAGGTGGCGGGCCCTCCTACGAGCAGTACTTC. Residues: CATQGGGPSYEQYF.

The J gene is TRBJ1-2, the V gene TRBV6-1; a possible D gene is TRBD1 (5 bases). Looked up from germline, CDR1 is MNHNS and CDR2 is SASEGT. Trimming removed 3 bases from V and 0 bases from J, with 17 bases in between. The length of the CDR3 is 17 residues. The CDR3 loop reads CASSDGGWHSTNYGYTF. CDR3 nucleotides: TGTGCCAGCAGTGACGGGGGTTGGCACTCCACTAACTATGGCTACACCTTC.

This sequence joins TRBV5-5 and TRBJ2-1; 16 positions agree with TRBD2. V lost 1 base and J lost 5; bases outside the gene matches: 12. Germline V gene lookup returns CDR1 SGHKS and CDR2 YYEKEE (reference sequence). There are 20 residues in the CDR3. CDR3 protein: CASSLRPLGLAGGSNNEQFF. CDR3 sequence (DNA): TGTGCCAGCAGCTTGAGACCACTGGGACTAGCGGGAGGGAGCAACAATGAGCAGTTCTTC.

V is TRBV11-3 and J is TRBJ2-1; 8 bases match TRBD2. Unmatched junction bases numbered 2, after V lost 1 base and J lost 6 bases. Germline CDR1 is SGHNT and CDR2 is YENEEA. The length of the CDR3 is 14 residues. The CDR3 nucleotides are TGTGCCAGCAGCTTAGCGGGAGGGGGCAATGAGCAGTTCTTC. Translating gives CASSLAGGGNEQFF.

The CDR3 region has the DNA TGTGCCAGCATGCTAGGACAGGGGGGAAGCGGACAGCCCCAGCATTTT. Encoded protein: CASMLGQGGSGQPQHF. The rearrangement joins TRBV2 to TRBJ1-5; 10 nucleotides agree with TRBD1. Trimming at V came to 7 bases and at J to 7 bases, leaving 13 bases not matched to a gene. Germline V gene sequence: CDR1 SNHLY, CDR2 FYNNEI. The CDR3 is 16 amino acids.

The chain employs TRBV5-4 and TRBJ2-2, with 7 positions matching TRBD1. The CDR3 extends over 15 amino acids. V dropped 4 bases and J dropped 6; count of bases not matched to a gene: 9. Germline CDR1 is SGHNT and CDR2 is YYREEE (reference sequence). The CDR3 region has the DNA TGTGCCAGCAGCGCCAAGACAGGGTTCGCCGGGGAGCTGTTTTTT. This translates into CASSAKTGFAGELFF.

This clone appeared a single time. The chain is built from TRBV21-1 and TRBJ2-3; TRBD1 was called by the table and not checked on the DNA. TRBV21-1 is annotated as a pseudogene. CDR3 length: 15 residues. The CDR3 nucleotides read TGTGCCAGCAGCAAAGGGGACAGGGGCACAGATACGCAGTATTTT. Translated: CASSKGDRGTDTQYF.

The chain carries TRBV30 and TRBJ2-3; TRBD2 might be the D (5 bases). CDR3 length: 13 amino acids. Germline loops: CDR1 GTSNPN, CDR2 SVGIG (reference sequence). Trimming took off 0 bases at V and 6 bases at J, with 10 bases between the two ends. CDR3: CAWSVSRRDTQYF. The CDR3 DNA sequence: TGTGCCTGGAGTGTATCGAGGAGGGATACGCAGTATTTT.